One and the same sample provided the 21 T cell receptor beta chains below, sequenced in a study of blood T cell repertoires in COVID-19. Measured with immunoSEQ multiplex PCR; TCRdb has only the in-frame clones, and not every one. The sample carries 150,000 to 200,000 clones, 65% to 90% recorded once. Sequenced input: peripheral blood. The source of these receptors is a man between 60 and 70 years old with acute or convalescent COVID-19.

The chain links TRBV19 to TRBJ2-5; 7 bases map to TRBD1. There are 13 residues in the CDR3. J gave up 1 base and V 8 bases, and 4 bases lay outside the gene matches. Germline CDR1 LNHDA, CDR2 SQIVND (reference sequence). CDR3 loop: CASRDRVQETQYF. CDR3 DNA sequence: TGTGCCAGTCGCGACAGGGTCCAAGAGACCCAGTACTTC.

The chain carries TRBV5-1 and TRBJ2-3; 9 bases line up with TRBD1. J was trimmed by 1 base and V by 4 bases; bases with no gene match: 7. This CDR3 is built from 16 residues. Germline V gene sequence: CDR1 SGHRS, CDR2 YFSETQ. The CDR3 bases are TGCGCCAGCAGCAACAACAGGGGGCAAGGCACAGATACGCAGTATTTT. This codes for CASSNNRGQGTDTQYF.

The chain couples TRBV24-1 to TRBJ2-1; 11 positions agree with TRBD1. CDR3 length: 15 residues. V was clipped by 1 base and J by 8 bases; unmatched bases: 3. Germline-derived CDR1 and CDR2 are KGHDR and SFDVKD. CDR3: CATSDFGTGGHEQFF. DNA of the CDR3: TGTGCCACCAGTGATTTTGGGACAGGGGGACATGAGCAGTTCTTC.

V and J are TRBV24-1 and TRBJ1-2, with D tentatively TRBD1 (5 bases). The CDR3 has 14 amino acids. Trimming removed 0 bases at V and 2 bases at J, with 6 bases between. Germline CDR1 reads KGHDR; CDR2 reads SFDVKD. CDR3 loop: CATSDLRQNYGYTF. As DNA, the CDR3 is TGTGCCACCAGTGATTTGCGACAGAACTATGGCTACACCTTC.

The V and J genes are TRBV5-4 and TRBJ1-3, with TRBD1 identical over 7 bases. Per the germline V gene, CDR1 is SGHNT and CDR2 is YYREEE (reference sequence). Germline trimming cut 2 bases from V and 3 bases from J; bases unmatched to any gene: 2. The length of the CDR3 is 14 residues. The CDR3 sequence is CASSLGTDGNTIYF. The CDR3, as DNA: TGTGCCAGCAGCTTAGGGACAGATGGAAACACCATATATTTT.

V gene TRBV5-4 combines with J gene TRBJ1-1; 11 bases are a match to TRBD1. The J segment lost 5 bases and the V segment lost 4 bases, leaving 13 bases of the junction unmatched. Germline V gene lookup returns CDR1 SGHNT and CDR2 YYREEE (reference sequence). The CDR3 has 17 residues. The chain's CDR3 is CASSRDRGTKGGTEAFF. DNA for the CDR3: TGTGCCAGCAGCCGGGACAGGGGGACAAAAGGGGGAACTGAAGCTTTCTTT.

This chain uses TRBV6-5 with TRBJ2-5; the match to TRBD1 covers 7 bases. V shed 5 bases, J shed 5 bases, and the junction held 11 bases outside the gene matches. The CDR3 has 15 amino acids. CDR1 is MNHEY and CDR2 is SVGAGI in the germline V gene. CDR3 DNA sequence: TGTGCCAGCAGTACCCAGACAGGGAGAGGCGAGACCCAGTACTTC. Its translation: CASSTQTGRGETQYF.

The CDR3 sequence is CASSLREGVNTEAFF. The CDR3, as DNA: TGTGCCAGCAGCTTAAGGGAGGGGGTGAACACTGAAGCTTTCTTT. V gene TRBV7-3 combines with J gene TRBJ1-1; D possibly corresponds to TRBD1 (6 bases). The length of the CDR3 is 15 residues. Germline V gene data show CDR1 as SGHTA and CDR2 as FQGTGA. The V end was cut by 1 base, the J end by 0 bases, with 9 bases between.

This clone was detected once. The V gene is TRBV5-4, the J gene TRBJ2-3; no reliable D call. Germline CDR1 is SGHNT and CDR2 is YYREEE (reference sequence). The CDR3 consists of 13 residues. V was trimmed by 4 bases and J by 8 bases, leaving 14 bases between them. The CDR3 DNA is TGTGCCAGCAGCCCACCTTATGAGGCTACGCAGTATTTT. Translating gives CASSPPYEATQYF.

V gene TRBV2 combines with J gene TRBJ2-4, with a possible D match to TRBD1 (5 bases). The CDR3 is made up of 15 amino acids. The germline V and J ends were trimmed by 4 bases and 3 bases, with 13 bases remaining between them. From germline, CDR1 is SNHLY and CDR2 FYNNEI. This CDR3 is CASSVGASGKNIQYF. The CDR3 DNA is TGTGCCAGCAGTGTAGGGGCGTCGGGCAAAAACATTCAGTACTTC.

In its sample, this clone was seen once. The chain couples TRBV28 to TRBJ1-2; the match to TRBD1 covers 7 bases. From germline, CDR1 is MDHEN and CDR2 SYDVKM. The CDR3 spans 14 residues. J gave up 5 bases and V 7 bases, and 10 bases lay outside the gene matches. In DNA form, the CDR3 reads TGTGCCAGCACCGGGACAGCCTTAAAGTATGGCTACACCTTC. This translates into CASTGTALKYGYTF.

Concerning this clone itself: One junction end disagrees with the germline gene, perhaps due to a read error. The V and J genes are TRBV19 and TRBJ2-1; D is perhaps TRBD1 (5 bases). Germline V lookup: CDR1 LNHDA, CDR2 SQIVND (reference sequence). The CDR3 has 12 amino acids. The CDR3 DNA follows: TGTGCCAGTAGGATAGGGGCGACTGAGCAGTTCTTC. Translation: CASRIGATEQFF.

V is TRBV7-2 and J is TRBJ2-2; TRBD2 matches 7 bases. This CDR3 contains 14 residues. Germline values: CDR1 SGHTA, CDR2 FQGNSA. J gave up 3 bases and V 5 bases, and 3 bases lay outside the gene matches. The CDR3 DNA sequence: TGTGCCAGCAGCCCCGGGAGGTACACCGGGGAGCTGTTTTTT. Translation gives CASSPGRYTGELFF.

J is TRBJ1-4 and V is TRBV28; TRBD1 might be the D (6 bases). In germline, CDR1 is MDHEN, CDR2 SYDVKM. V was pared by 11 bases and J by 7 bases, with 11 bases between. This CDR3 is built from 11 residues. CDR3 residues: CASIQGEKLFF. CDR3 sequence (DNA): TGTGCCTCAATACAGGGTGAAAAACTGTTTTTT.

CDR3 DNA: TGTGCCTGGAGTGTGCGGGGACAGGGTTATTCACCCCTCCACTTT. As protein: CAWSVRGQGYSPLHF. The gene calls are TRBV30 and TRBJ1-6, with 9 nucleotides matching TRBD1. J lost 8 bases, V lost 0 bases, and 5 bases had no gene match. CDR1 is GTSNPN, CDR2 SVGIG, per germline (reference sequence). This CDR3 contains 15 residues.

V gene TRBV18 combines with J gene TRBJ1-3; a weak D match, TRBD1 (5 bases). The V gene lost 3 bases and the J gene lost 0 bases, with 6 bases spanning the gap. This CDR3 is built from 14 residues. Per germline, CDR1 KGHSH and CDR2 LQKENI. CDR3 DNA: TGTGCCAGCTCACCGGGGGGCTCTGGAAACACCATATATTTT. Its protein is CASSPGGSGNTIYF.

The J gene is TRBJ1-4, the V gene TRBV6-6; 7 bases fit TRBD1. Germline V gene lookup returns CDR1 MNHNY and CDR2 SVGAGI (reference sequence). This CDR3 is built from 14 residues. Trimming cost V 5 bases and J 4 bases; bases outside gene matches: 4. The CDR3 DNA reads as TGTGCCAGCAGTCGGGGACAGCTTAATGAAAAACTGTTTTTT. This gives the protein CASSRGQLNEKLFF.

The V call is TRBV4-2, the J call TRBJ2-3, with 7 bases identical to TRBD2. The CDR3 has 13 residues. The V gene end was trimmed by 0 bases and the J gene end by 11 bases; junction bases not matched to a gene: 5. CDR1 is LGHNA and CDR2 is YNFKEQ in the germline V gene. The CDR3 nucleotides are TGTGCCAGCAGCCAAGAGCGGCGGGGGAAGCAGTATTTT. Amino acid sequence: CASSQERRGKQYF.

J is TRBJ1-5 and V is TRBV10-3, with D maybe TRBD1 (5 bases). The CDR3 runs 14 residues. Trimming left V 2 bases short and J 6 bases short, with 11 bases between. Germline CDR1 is ENHRY and CDR2 is SYGVKD. CDR3 DNA sequence: TGTGCCATCAGTGAGGGGGGAGGGGTTCAGCCCCAGCATTTT. It encodes CAISEGGGVQPQHF.

This clone came up once. The rearrangement joins TRBV24-1 to TRBJ2-7; TRBD1 matches at 10 bases. V dropped 6 bases and J dropped 3; count of bases not matched to a gene: 7. This CDR3 has 15 amino acids. CDR1 is KGHDR and CDR2 is SFDVKD in the germline V gene. The CDR3 DNA reads TGTGCCACCAGTACCCGGGACAGGGGTTACTACGAGCAGTACTTC. Amino acids: CATSTRDRGYYEQYF.

This chain joins TRBV5-1 and TRBJ1-1; 8 bases align to TRBD1. V lost 6 bases, J lost 4 bases, and 8 bases stayed unmatched. This CDR3 is built from 14 residues. Germline V gene lookup returns CDR1 SGHRS and CDR2 YFSETQ. In DNA, the CDR3 is TGCGCCAGCACAACAAGGACAGGGAGCACTGAAGCTTTCTTT. It yields the protein CASTTRTGSTEAFF.